This T cell receptor beta chain was sequenced for a study of T cell repertoires in cytomegalovirus infection. For the study at large: CMV infection plus the matching HLA type was flagged by public TCR beta signatures.

CDR3 length: 14 amino acids. Germline assignment: CDR1 SQVTM and CDR2 ANQGSEA. V lost 2 bases and J 0 bases, leaving 11 bases between the germline ends. MiXCR, applied by TCRdb to the reads, yields one record per CDR3 protein. The sample records roughly 250,000 distinct CDR3 sequences, about 12% being singletons. The TCR comes from a human donor in good health (CMV status not recorded). Some clones in this sample may be carry-over from other donors' samples. The rearrangement links TRBV29-1 to TRBJ2-7, with a possible D match to TRBD2 (5 bases). Sequencing was carried out using PBMCs. In DNA form, the CDR3 reads TGCAGCGTTGAAAGAGGGAGTGGCTCCTACGAGCAGTACTTC. This translates into CSVERGSGSYEQYF.